This T cell receptor (beta chain) was documented in a study of shared clonotypes between healthy human individuals. With regard to this clone: Its antigen remains unidentified.

TCRdb keeps only in-frame clones here, not all; method: immunoSEQ multiplex PCR. The profile covers 2 million to 2.5 million clones, with 92% appearing a single time and 0.37% taken by the ten largest. Negatively enriched CD4+ T cells were divided by CD45RA into naive and memory. Study-wide results and caveats: Only blood was sampled, and tissue TCR repertoires likely differ from blood ones.

The CDR3 is 14 amino acids. The germline V gene has CDR1 SQVTM and CDR2 ANQGSEA. The V end lost 8 bases, the J end lost 2 bases, and 19 bases lay between the germline ends. The receptor comes from a man between 18 and 29 years old in good health. Some clones in this sample may be carry-over from other donors' samples. Input material: naive CD4+ T cells from PBMCs. Subset reported: CD45RA+ positively selected. The chain carries TRBV29-1 and TRBJ2-7; D is unresolved. The CDR3 is CSPRERTFAYEQYF. The CDR3 nucleotides read TGCAGCCCCCGAGAGCGAACATTTGCCTACGAGCAGTACTTC.